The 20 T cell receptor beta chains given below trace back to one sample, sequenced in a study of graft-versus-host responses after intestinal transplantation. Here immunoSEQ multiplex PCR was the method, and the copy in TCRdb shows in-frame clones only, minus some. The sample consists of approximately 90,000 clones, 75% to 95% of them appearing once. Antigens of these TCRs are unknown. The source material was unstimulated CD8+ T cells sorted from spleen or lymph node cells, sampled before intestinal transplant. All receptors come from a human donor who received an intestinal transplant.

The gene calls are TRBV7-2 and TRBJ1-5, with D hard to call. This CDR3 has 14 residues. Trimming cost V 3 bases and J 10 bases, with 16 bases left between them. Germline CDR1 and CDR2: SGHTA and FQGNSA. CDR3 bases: TGTGCCAGCAGCTTTGGTGGCAAATTTTATCCCCAGCATTTT. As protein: CASSFGGKFYPQHF.

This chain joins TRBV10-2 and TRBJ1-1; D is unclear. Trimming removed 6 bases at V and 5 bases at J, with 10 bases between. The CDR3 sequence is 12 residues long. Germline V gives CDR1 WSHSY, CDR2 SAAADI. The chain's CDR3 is CASRTPLTEAFF. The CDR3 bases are TGCGCCAGCAGAACCCCCTTGACTGAAGCTTTCTTT.

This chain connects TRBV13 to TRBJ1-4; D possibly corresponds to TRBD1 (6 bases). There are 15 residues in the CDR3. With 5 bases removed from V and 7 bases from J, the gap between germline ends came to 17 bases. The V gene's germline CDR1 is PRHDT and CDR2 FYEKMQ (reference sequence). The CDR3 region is CASSHAQGGGEKLFF. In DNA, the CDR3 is TGTGCCAGCAGCCACGCACAGGGTGGCGGTGAAAAACTGTTTTTT.

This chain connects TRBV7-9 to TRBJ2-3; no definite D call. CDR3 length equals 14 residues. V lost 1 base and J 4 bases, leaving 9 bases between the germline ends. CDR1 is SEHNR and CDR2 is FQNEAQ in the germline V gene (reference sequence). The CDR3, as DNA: TGTGCCAGCAGCTTAGGGCTACAGCCAGATACGCAGTATTTT. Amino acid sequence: CASSLGLQPDTQYF.

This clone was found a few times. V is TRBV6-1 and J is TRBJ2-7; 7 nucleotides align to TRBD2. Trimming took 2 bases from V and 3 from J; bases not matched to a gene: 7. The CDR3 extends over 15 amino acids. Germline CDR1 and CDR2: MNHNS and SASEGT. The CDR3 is CASSEISGVDYEQYF. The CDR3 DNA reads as TGTGCCAGCAGTGAAATAAGCGGGGTTGACTACGAGCAGTACTTC.

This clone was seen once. CDR3 nucleotides: TGCAGTCATGAACGCACTGAAGCTTTCTTT. Amino acid sequence: CSHERTEAFF. This chain joins TRBV20-1 and TRBJ1-1; D not certain. The ends were cut back, 8 bases at V and 4 bases at J, with 8 bases in the middle. This CDR3 has 10 residues. CDR1 DFQATT and CDR2 SNEGSKA come from the germline V gene (reference sequence).

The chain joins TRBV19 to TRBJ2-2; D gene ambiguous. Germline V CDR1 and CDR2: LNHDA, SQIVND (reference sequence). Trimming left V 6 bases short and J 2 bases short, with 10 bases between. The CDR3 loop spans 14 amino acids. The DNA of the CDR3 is TGTGCCAGTAGATCAGGTCCTAACACCGGGGAGCTGTTTTTT. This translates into CASRSGPNTGELFF.

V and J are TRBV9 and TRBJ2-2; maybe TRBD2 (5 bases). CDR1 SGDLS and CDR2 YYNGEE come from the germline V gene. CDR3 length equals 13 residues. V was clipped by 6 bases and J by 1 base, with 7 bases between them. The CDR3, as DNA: TGTGCCAGCACGAGGGAGAACACCGGGGAGCTGTTTTTT. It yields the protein CASTRENTGELFF.

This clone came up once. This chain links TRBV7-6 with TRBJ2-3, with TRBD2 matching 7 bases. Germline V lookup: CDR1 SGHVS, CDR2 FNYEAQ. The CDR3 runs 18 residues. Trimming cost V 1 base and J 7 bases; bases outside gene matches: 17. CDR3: CASSLGWAGESIPNTQYF. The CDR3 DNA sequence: TGTGCCAGCAGCTTAGGGTGGGCGGGAGAATCTATTCCGAATACGCAGTATTTT.

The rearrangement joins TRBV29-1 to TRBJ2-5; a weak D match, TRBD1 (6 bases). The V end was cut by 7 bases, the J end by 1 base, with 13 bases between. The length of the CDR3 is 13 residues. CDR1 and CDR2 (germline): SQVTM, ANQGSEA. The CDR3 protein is CSAVDSLQETQYF. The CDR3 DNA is TGCAGCGCCGTGGACAGCCTCCAAGAGACCCAGTACTTC.

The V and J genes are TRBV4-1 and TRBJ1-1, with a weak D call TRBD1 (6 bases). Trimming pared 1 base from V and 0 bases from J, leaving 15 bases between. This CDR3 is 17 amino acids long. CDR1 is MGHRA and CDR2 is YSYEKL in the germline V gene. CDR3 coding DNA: TGCGCCAGCAGCCAAGCGGACCCAGGGGCCATGAACACTGAAGCTTTCTTT. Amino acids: CASSQADPGAMNTEAFF.

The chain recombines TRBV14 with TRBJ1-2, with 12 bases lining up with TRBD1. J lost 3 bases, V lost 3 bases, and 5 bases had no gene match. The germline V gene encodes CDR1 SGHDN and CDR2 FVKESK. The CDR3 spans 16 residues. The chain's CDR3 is CASSHRDRGLYYGYTF. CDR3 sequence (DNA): TGTGCCAGCAGCCATCGGGACAGGGGGCTGTACTATGGCTACACCTTC.

CDR3 DNA: TGTGCCAGCAGCTTGGAGGAAGGCGTGGATACGCAGTATTTT. Translating it yields CASSLEEGVDTQYF. The chain joins TRBV5-4 to TRBJ2-3; D ambiguous. Germline lookup yields CDR1 SGHNT and CDR2 YYREEE (reference sequence). The CDR3 is 14 residues long. The V and J ends lost 0 bases and 6 bases respectively, with 11 bases between them.

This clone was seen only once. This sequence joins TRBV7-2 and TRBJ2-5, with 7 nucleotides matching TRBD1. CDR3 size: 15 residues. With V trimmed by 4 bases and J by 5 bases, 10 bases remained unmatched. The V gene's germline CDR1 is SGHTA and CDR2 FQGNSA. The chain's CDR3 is CASSSSRGLGETQYF. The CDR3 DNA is TGTGCCAGCAGCTCCTCTAGGGGGCTAGGGGAGACCCAGTACTTC.

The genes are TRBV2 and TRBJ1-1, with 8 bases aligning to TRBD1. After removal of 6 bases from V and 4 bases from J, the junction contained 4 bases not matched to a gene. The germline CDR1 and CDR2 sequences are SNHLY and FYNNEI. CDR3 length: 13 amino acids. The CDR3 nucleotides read TGTGCCAGCAGGACAGGGGCGTCCACTGAAGCTTTCTTT. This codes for CASRTGASTEAFF.

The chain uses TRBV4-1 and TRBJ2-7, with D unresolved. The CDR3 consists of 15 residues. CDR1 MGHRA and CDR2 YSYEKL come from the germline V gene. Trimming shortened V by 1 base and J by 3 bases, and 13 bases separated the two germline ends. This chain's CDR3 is CASSQGPGNRYEQYF. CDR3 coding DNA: TGCGCCAGCAGCCAAGGTCCGGGTAATCGCTACGAGCAGTACTTC.

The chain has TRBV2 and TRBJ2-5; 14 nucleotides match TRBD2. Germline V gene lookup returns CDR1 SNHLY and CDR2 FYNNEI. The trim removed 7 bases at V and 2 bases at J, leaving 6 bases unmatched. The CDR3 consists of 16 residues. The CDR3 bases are TGTGCCAGCACCAAGGGACTAGCGGGGGTACAAGAGACCCAGTACTTC. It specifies CASTKGLAGVQETQYF.

The CDR3 here is CASSGSGGDEQFF. The CDR3 nucleotides are TGTGCCAGCAGCGGCAGCGGGGGTGATGAGCAGTTCTTC. The J gene is TRBJ2-1, the V gene TRBV9; 8 positions agree with TRBD2. Germline CDR1 is SGDLS and CDR2 is YYNGEE. After removal of 3 bases from V and 8 bases from J, the junction contained 4 bases not matched to a gene. The CDR3 covers 13 residues.

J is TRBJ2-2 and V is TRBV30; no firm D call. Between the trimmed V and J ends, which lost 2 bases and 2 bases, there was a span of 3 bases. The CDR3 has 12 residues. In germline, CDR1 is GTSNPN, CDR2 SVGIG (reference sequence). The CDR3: CAWSLNTGELFF. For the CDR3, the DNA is TGTGCCTGGAGTTTAAACACCGGGGAGCTGTTTTTT.

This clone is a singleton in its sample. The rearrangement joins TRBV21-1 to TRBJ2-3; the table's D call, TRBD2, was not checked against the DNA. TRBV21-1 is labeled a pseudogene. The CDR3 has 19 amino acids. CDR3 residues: CASSKVGTSGSLRGDTQYF. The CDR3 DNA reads TGTGCCAGCAGCAAAGTCGGGACTAGCGGGTCCCTACGAGGGGATACGCAGTATTTT.